The 10 T cell receptor beta chains reported below all come from one sample, sequenced in a study of glioma-infiltrating T cells after dendritic cell vaccination. The data were produced by immunoSEQ multiplex PCR, yet TCRdb's version contains in-frame clones alone and is incomplete. This sample carries about 3,100 clones, 75% to 80% of them seen once, and the ten largest clones take about 4.3%. Sequenced here: tumor tissue, sampled before dendritic cell vaccination. These receptors all stem from a human donor with glioblastoma.

CDR3 loop: CASSIRAGELFF. CDR3 coding DNA: TGTGCCAGCAGCATACGGGCCGGGGAGCTGTTTTTT. The chain combines TRBV7-9 with TRBJ2-2; D is uncertain. The CDR3 has 12 residues. Germline lookup yields CDR1 SEHNR and CDR2 FQNEAQ (reference sequence). The V end lost 5 bases, the J end lost 6 bases, and 7 bases lay between the germline ends.

Regarding this clone: At one end, the junction sequence differs from germline, possibly due to a read error. The chain joins TRBV27 to TRBJ1-3, with 7 bases fitting TRBD1. Germline CDR1 MNHEY, CDR2 SMNVEV (reference sequence). The CDR3 loop spans 14 amino acids. The CDR3 region has the DNA TGTGCCAGCAGTCTATCGGACAGGGGAAACACCATATATTTT. Its protein is CASSLSDRGNTIYF.

This clone appeared a single time. This chain joins TRBV10-3 and TRBJ2-7, with D perhaps TRBD1 (6 bases). The CDR3 runs to 15 residues. Germline V gene data show CDR1 as ENHRY and CDR2 as SYGVKD. V was shortened by 4 bases and J by 3 bases, with 16 bases between the two germline ends. The DNA for the CDR3 is TGTGCCATCAGTGCTAACAGGGAGACGGTCTACGAGCAGTACTTC. This sequence encodes CAISANRETVYEQYF.

CDR3 amino acids: CASSHRTGGEYEQYF. The DNA for the CDR3 is TGTGCCAGCAGCCACCGGACAGGGGGCGAGTACGAGCAGTACTTC. The V call is TRBV14, the J call TRBJ2-7, with 11 bases fitting TRBD1. The CDR3 runs to 15 residues. The V gene end was trimmed by 3 bases and the J gene end by 4 bases; junction bases not matched to a gene: 5. CDR1 and CDR2 (germline): SGHDN, FVKESK.

The rearrangement links TRBV11-3 to TRBJ1-1, with unresolved D. The CDR3 is made up of 15 amino acids. The germline V gene has CDR1 SGHNT and CDR2 YENEEA. Trimming cost V 5 bases and J 1 base, with 14 bases left between them. The CDR3 DNA reads as TGTGCCAGCAGCCCTTCTCCGAGGCAGAACACTGAAGCTTTCTTT. Its protein product is CASSPSPRQNTEAFF.

This chain uses TRBV11-2 with TRBJ2-5; 9 bases are shared with TRBD1. The junction had 5 bases not matched to a gene; V was cut back by 4 bases and J by 5 bases. This CDR3 has 14 residues. Per the germline V gene, CDR1 is SGHAT and CDR2 is FQNNGV. The CDR3 bases are TGTGCCAGCAGCTATACAGGGGGCATGGAGACCCAGTACTTC. Encoded protein: CASSYTGGMETQYF.

The V call is TRBV4-2, the J call TRBJ2-7; D gene uncertain. Trimming cost V 1 base and J 6 bases, with 10 bases left between them. CDR1 is LGHNA and CDR2 is YNFKEQ in the germline V gene. This CDR3 has 13 amino acids. This chain's CDR3 is CASSQVDAREQYF. Here the CDR3 DNA reads TGTGCCAGCAGCCAAGTAGATGCGCGCGAGCAGTACTTC.

This sequence joins TRBV1 and TRBJ2-3; TRBD2, the table's D call, lacks a check against the DNA. TRBV1 is annotated as a pseudogene. The CDR3 is 17 amino acids. CDR3 sequence reads: CTSSQDQRLAGTDTQYF. The DNA of the CDR3 is TGCACCAGCAGCCAAGACCAAAGACTAGCGGGGACCGATACGCAGTATTTT.

The chain is built from TRBV9 and TRBJ2-2; D remains ambiguous. The CDR3 has 13 amino acids. Germline assignment: CDR1 SGDLS and CDR2 YYNGEE. Trimming left V 2 bases short and J 7 bases short, with 9 bases between. In nucleotides, the CDR3 is TGTGCCAGCAGCGTGAGGAGAGGCGGGGAGCTGTTTTTT. It is translated as CASSVRRGGELFF.

The J gene is TRBJ2-7, the V gene TRBV5-4, with TRBD2 matching over 8 bases. Germline-derived CDR1 and CDR2 are SGHNT and YYREEE (reference sequence). This CDR3 has 16 amino acids. Trimming took 0 bases from V and 4 from J; bases not matched to a gene: 9. CDR3 bases: TGTGCCAGCAGCTTGGCCCTTTTCTCGGGGGGGTACGAGCAGTACTTC. It codes for CASSLALFSGGYEQYF.